This paragraph reports one T cell receptor (beta chain). The data belong to a study of blood T cells in healthy people across ages. Then a second PCR, running about 6 to 12 cycles, was carried out with a sample-barcoded 5' primer and a J-beta primer mix. MiXCR, applied by TCRdb to the 5' RACE reads, yields one record per CDR3 protein. The sample records about 640,000 distinct CDR3 sequences, roughly 58% being singletons. The CDR3 runs to 15 residues. The germline V gene encodes CDR1 MDHEN and CDR2 SYDVKM. Losses at the gene ends were 6 bases for V and 2 bases for J; bases not matched to a gene: 5. This TCR derives from a man aged 55 to 70 in good health. The sequencing sample was made of blood. The genes are TRBV28 and TRBJ2-5, with TRBD2 identical over 11 bases. DNA of the CDR3: TGTGCCAGCAGGGGATGGACTAGCGGGCAAGAGACCCAGTACTTC. It encodes CASRGWTSGQETQYF.